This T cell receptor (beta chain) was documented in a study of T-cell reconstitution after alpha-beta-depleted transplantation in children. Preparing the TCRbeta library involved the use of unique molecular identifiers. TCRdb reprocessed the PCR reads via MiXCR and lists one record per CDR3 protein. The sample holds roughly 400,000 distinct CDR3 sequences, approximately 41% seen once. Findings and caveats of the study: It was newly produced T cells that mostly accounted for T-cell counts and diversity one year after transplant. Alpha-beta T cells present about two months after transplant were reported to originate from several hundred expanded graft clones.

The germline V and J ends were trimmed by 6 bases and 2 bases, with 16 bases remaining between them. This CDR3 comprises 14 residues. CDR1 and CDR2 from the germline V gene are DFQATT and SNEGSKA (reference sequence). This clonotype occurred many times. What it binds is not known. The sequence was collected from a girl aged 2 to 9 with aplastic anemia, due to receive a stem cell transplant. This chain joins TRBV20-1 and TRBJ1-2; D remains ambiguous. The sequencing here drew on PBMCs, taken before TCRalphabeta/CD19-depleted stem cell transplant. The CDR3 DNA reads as TGCAGTGCCCTCGAAGGGTTGAAGAACTATGGCTACACCTTC. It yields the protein CSALEGLKNYGYTF.